Sequencing of this T cell receptor beta chain was carried out in a study of early T cells in non-severe SARS-CoV-2 infection. Study context: Sequencing targeted bulk RNA from unsorted whole blood, leaving chains unpaired.

This clonotype was counted at least ten times. The CDR3 loop spans 13 amino acids. V dropped 2 bases and J dropped 7 bases, with 9 bases sitting between them. Germline V CDR1 and CDR2: SGHVS, FNYEAQ. TCRdb reanalysed the 5' RACE reads using MiXCR and keeps one entry per CDR3 protein. The sample shows more than 50,000 distinct CDR3 sequences, roughly 12% of them seen only once. The sample comprised whole blood. J is TRBJ1-5 and V is TRBV7-6; D might be TRBD1 (5 bases). The receptor comes from an adult who was a healthcare worker with PCR-confirmed SARS-CoV-2 infection or an uninfected control (not recorded which). Here the CDR3 reads CASSLQGGQPQHF. The CDR3 DNA reads as TGTGCCAGCAGCTTACAGGGTGGACAGCCCCAGCATTTT.